These 5 T cell receptor beta chains came from one sample sequenced in a study of T cell responses to AZD1222 COVID-19 vaccine. The assay was immunoSEQ multiplex PCR, and TCRdb's table has in-frame clones only and misses some. The sample yields about 140,000 clones, approximately 90% seen once. The sequenced sample was peripheral blood, obtained 28 days after the second AZD1222 dose. These receptors all stem from an adult who received the AZD1222 COVID-19 vaccine.

Worth noting for this clone: In the same sample, other DNA sequences code for this CDR3. J is TRBJ1-1 and V is TRBV20-1; D is uncertain. This CDR3 is 11 amino acids long. Trimming left V 5 bases short and J 1 base short, with 5 bases between. Germline assignment: CDR1 DFQATT and CDR2 SNEGSKA (reference sequence). CDR3 sequence reads: CSARRNTEAFF. The DNA for the CDR3 is TGCAGTGCTCGGCGGAACACTGAAGCTTTCTTT.

This sequence joins TRBV15 and TRBJ2-7; D gene uncertain. The germline V gene encodes CDR1 LNHNV and CDR2 YYDKDF (reference sequence). This CDR3 has 16 residues. Trimming stripped 0 bases from V and 1 base from J, with 13 bases between. The CDR3 protein is CATSRDRSALSYEQYF. CDR3 bases: TGTGCCACCAGCAGAGACCGCTCGGCGTTGTCCTACGAGCAGTACTTC.

V usage is TRBV9 and J usage is TRBJ2-3; D remains ambiguous. V was pared by 0 bases and J by 3 bases, with 5 bases between. The CDR3 length is 13 residues. Germline V CDR1 and CDR2: SGDLS, YYNGEE. The CDR3 DNA is TGTGCCAGCAGCGTAGACGGGACAGATACGCAGTATTTT. Protein sequence: CASSVDGTDTQYF.

The chain is built from TRBV27 and TRBJ1-2; 7 bases fit TRBD1. Germline V gives CDR1 MNHEY, CDR2 SMNVEV (reference sequence). This CDR3 region has 14 residues. Losses at the gene ends were 6 bases for V and 3 bases for J; bases not matched to a gene: 7. The CDR3 DNA reads TGTGCCAGCAGCTCGGCCCAGGGGGACTATGGCTACACCTTC. Translation gives CASSSAQGDYGYTF.

The chain couples TRBV27 to TRBJ1-2, with a possible D match to TRBD1 (6 bases). The germline V and J ends were trimmed by 3 bases and 6 bases, with 17 bases remaining between them. CDR3 length: 15 residues. The germline CDR1 and CDR2 sequences are MNHEY and SMNVEV (reference sequence). This CDR3 is CASSFQGTGFDGYTF. The CDR3 DNA sequence: TGTGCCAGCAGTTTCCAGGGGACGGGATTCGATGGCTACACCTTC.